The 9 T cell receptor beta chains below were found in one sample sequenced in a study of radiotherapy plus CTLA-4 blockade in lung cancer. Method: immunoSEQ multiplex PCR; TCRdb's copy keeps in-frame clones and lacks some. The table includes about 88,000 clones, 72% detected once. This material consisted of peripheral blood, taken from a patient treated with radiotherapy plus ipilimumab. The receptors come from a human donor with non-small cell lung cancer that progressed on radiotherapy plus ipilimumab.

The chain recombines TRBV4-3 with TRBJ1-1; possible D gene TRBD1, 6 bases. The germline V and J ends were trimmed by 1 base and 1 base, with 10 bases remaining between them. The CDR3 totals 15 residues. Looked up from germline, CDR1 is LGHNA and CDR2 is YSLEER. The CDR3 region has the DNA TGCGCCAGCAGCCAAGGGACAGTAGAGAACACTGAAGCTTTCTTT. Its protein is CASSQGTVENTEAFF.

V gene TRBV9 combines with J gene TRBJ2-5; D possibly corresponds to TRBD1 (6 bases). V was shortened by 0 bases and J by 3 bases, with 12 bases between the two germline ends. The CDR3 is made up of 15 amino acids. Germline V gene lookup returns CDR1 SGDLS and CDR2 YYNGEE. In nucleotides, the CDR3 is TGTGCCAGCAGCGTAGGGACAGTCTTAAAAGAGACCCAGTACTTC. Amino acid sequence: CASSVGTVLKETQYF.

The V gene is TRBV7-9, the J gene TRBJ1-2, with D perhaps matching TRBD1 (5 bases). The germline V gene has CDR1 SEHNR and CDR2 FQNEAQ (reference sequence). The CDR3 is 13 residues long. The ends were cut back, 6 bases at V and 8 bases at J, with 16 bases in the middle. The CDR3 reads CASSMGRTNGYTF. For the CDR3, the DNA is TGTGCCAGCAGTATGGGACGGACTAACGGCTACACCTTC.

This clone has more than one count but fewer than ten. The J gene is TRBJ2-7, the V gene TRBV6-1; D possibly corresponds to TRBD1 (6 bases). Trimming stripped 3 bases from V and 4 bases from J, with 13 bases between. This CDR3 comprises 14 residues. CDR1 MNHNS and CDR2 SASEGT come from the germline V gene. The DNA for the CDR3 is TGTGCCAGCAGTGACGGACAGTGGCAATACGAGCAGTACTTC. Its protein product is CASSDGQWQYEQYF.

This clone was recorded only once. The V and J genes are TRBV27 and TRBJ1-2; D uncertain. CDR3 length: 13 amino acids. Deletions cut 2 bases from V and 4 bases from J, with 8 bases between. Looked up from germline, CDR1 is MNHEY and CDR2 is SMNVEV (reference sequence). This CDR3 reads CASSLAGSYGYTF. The DNA for the CDR3 is TGTGCCAGCAGTTTAGCGGGCAGCTATGGCTACACCTTC.

As concerns this clone: Distinct nucleotide sequences in the sample also encode this CDR3. J is TRBJ2-7 and V is TRBV10-3; 10 nucleotides line up with TRBD2. Germline V CDR1 and CDR2: ENHRY, SYGVKD. J lost 7 bases, V lost 7 bases, and 10 bases had no gene match. This CDR3 has 14 amino acids. The chain's CDR3 is CAITAAGGPGEQYF. The CDR3 DNA sequence: TGTGCCATCACCGCAGCGGGGGGGCCGGGGGAGCAGTACTTC.

Only a few counts were recorded for this clone. The chain employs TRBV28 and TRBJ1-1; a weak D match, TRBD1 (5 bases). Trimming removed 10 bases from V and 3 bases from J, with 18 bases in between. The CDR3 sequence is 14 residues long. CDR1 is MDHEN and CDR2 is SYDVKM in the germline V gene. The CDR3 loop is CATSSGRRDTEAFF. In DNA form, the CDR3 reads TGTGCCACTTCCTCAGGGAGGAGGGACACTGAAGCTTTCTTT.

With respect to this clone: At one end, the junction sequence differs from germline, possibly due to a read error. The rearrangement links TRBV28 to TRBJ1-1; D possibly corresponds to TRBD1 (6 bases). The CDR3 has 11 amino acids. Germline V gene lookup returns CDR1 MDHEN and CDR2 SYDVKM. The chain's CDR3 is CASSFGGPPLF. The CDR3 nucleotides read TGTGCCAGCAGTTTCGGGGGGCCCCCTCTCTTT.

This chain uses TRBV6-5 with TRBJ2-1; 7 bases fit TRBD2. The CDR3 length is 15 residues. V was pared by 3 bases and J by 9 bases, with 11 bases of the junction left unmatched. Germline CDR1 reads MNHEY; CDR2 reads SVGAGI. Here the CDR3 reads CASSYRGSPQGEQFF. CDR3 nucleotide sequence: TGTGCCAGCAGTTATCGCGGGAGCCCTCAAGGTGAGCAGTTCTTC.